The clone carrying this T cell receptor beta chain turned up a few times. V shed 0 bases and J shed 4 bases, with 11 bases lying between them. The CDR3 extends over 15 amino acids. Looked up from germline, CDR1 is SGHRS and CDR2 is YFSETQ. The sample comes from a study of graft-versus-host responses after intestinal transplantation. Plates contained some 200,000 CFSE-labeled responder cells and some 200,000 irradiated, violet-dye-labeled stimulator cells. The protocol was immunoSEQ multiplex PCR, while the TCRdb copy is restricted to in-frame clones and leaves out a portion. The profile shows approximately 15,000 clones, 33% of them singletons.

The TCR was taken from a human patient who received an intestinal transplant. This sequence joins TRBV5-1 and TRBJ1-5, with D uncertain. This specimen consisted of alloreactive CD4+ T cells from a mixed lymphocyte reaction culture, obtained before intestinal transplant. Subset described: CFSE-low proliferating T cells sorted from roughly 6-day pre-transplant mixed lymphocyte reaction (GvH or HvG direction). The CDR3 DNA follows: TGCGCCAGCAGCTTGGACGGGGTTAGGAATCAGCCCCAGCATTTT. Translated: CASSLDGVRNQPQHF. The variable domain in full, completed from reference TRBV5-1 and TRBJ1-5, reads KAGVTQTPRYLIKTRGQQVTLSCSPISGHRSVSWYQQTPGQGLQFLFEYFSETQRNKGNFPGRFSGRQFSNSRSEMNVSTLELGDSALYLCASSLDGVRNQPQHFGDGTRLSIL.